This T cell receptor (beta chain) appears in the sequencing data of a study of blood T cell repertoires in COVID-19. Trimming cost V 5 bases and J 3 bases, with 14 bases left between them. The germline V gene encodes CDR1 KGHSH and CDR2 LQKENI. The CDR3 is 15 residues long. Using immunoSEQ multiplex PCR, the repertoire was profiled, and TCRdb retains in-frame clones only, with some absent. This table holds about 50,000 clones, around nine tenths found once. This TCR was sampled from a woman older than 75 with acute or convalescent COVID-19. This chain links TRBV18 with TRBJ1-3, with D perhaps TRBD1 (6 bases). The sample taken for sequencing was peripheral blood. The CDR3 sequence: CASSTQQGGGNTIYF. The CDR3 nucleotides read TGTGCCAGCTCAACTCAACAGGGTGGTGGAAACACCATATATTTT.